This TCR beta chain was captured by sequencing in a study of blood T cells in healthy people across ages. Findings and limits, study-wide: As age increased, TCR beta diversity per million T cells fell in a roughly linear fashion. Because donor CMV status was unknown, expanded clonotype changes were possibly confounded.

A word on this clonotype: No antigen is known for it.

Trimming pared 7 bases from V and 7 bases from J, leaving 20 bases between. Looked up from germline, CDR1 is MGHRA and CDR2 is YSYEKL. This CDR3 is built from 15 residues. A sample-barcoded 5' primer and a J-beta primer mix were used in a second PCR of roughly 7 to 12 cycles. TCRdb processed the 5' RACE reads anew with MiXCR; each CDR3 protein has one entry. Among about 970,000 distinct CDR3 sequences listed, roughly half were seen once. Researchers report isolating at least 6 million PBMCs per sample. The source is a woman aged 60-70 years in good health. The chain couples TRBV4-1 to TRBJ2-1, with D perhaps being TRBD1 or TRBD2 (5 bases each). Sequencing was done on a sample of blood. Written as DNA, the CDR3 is TGCGCCAGCACCCAGGGACGAGCGGAGAGGAATGAGCAGTTCTTC. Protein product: CASTQGRAERNEQFF.